This T cell receptor (beta chain) was recovered during a study of blood T cells in healthy people across ages. Peripheral blood from each donor was collected in a volume of 8.5 to 10 milliliters. At least 6 million PBMCs were isolated per sample. At least ten counts were recorded for this clonotype. The CDR3 extends over 13 amino acids. With 2 bases removed from V and 1 base from J, the gap between germline ends came to 6 bases. Germline CDR1 and CDR2: DFQATT and SNEGSKA (reference sequence). It was with a sample-barcoded 5' primer and a J-beta primer mix that a second PCR of roughly 6 to 11 cycles was run. TCRdb analysed the 5' RACE reads with MiXCR anew, one entry per CDR3 protein. The data contain approximately 1.5 million distinct CDR3 sequences, about 35% of them seen just once; the ten biggest clones take up about 11%.

The receptor was derived from a woman under 40 in good health. V and J are TRBV20-1 and TRBJ1-5, with no clear D. The sequencing sample was made of blood. The CDR3 reads CSARPTSNQPQHF. In DNA form, the CDR3 reads TGCAGTGCTAGACCGACGAGCAATCAGCCCCAGCATTTT.